Listed here are 8 T cell receptor beta chains from one sample, sequenced in a study of blood T cell repertoires in COVID-19. Some clones are missing from TCRdb's copy, which holds only in-frame ones; the method was immunoSEQ multiplex PCR. The sample carries about 220,000 clones, 65% to 90% recorded once. The source material was peripheral blood. The source of these receptors is a human donor in a cohort sampled during active COVID-19.

The rearrangement joins TRBV9 to TRBJ2-1; tentative D call: TRBD2 (6 bases). There are 14 residues in the CDR3. V lost 3 bases to trimming and J lost 3 bases, with 10 bases between them. Germline assignment: CDR1 SGDLS and CDR2 YYNGEE. CDR3 bases: TGTGCCAGCAGCGGGGAGGCCCTCTACAATGAGCAGTTCTTC. Residues: CASSGEALYNEQFF.

The chain couples TRBV18 to TRBJ1-5, with 9 nucleotides matching TRBD1. In germline, CDR1 is KGHSH, CDR2 LQKENI. The V segment lost 2 bases and the J segment 3 bases; nucleotides outside the gene matches: 2. CDR3 length: 15 residues. CDR3 in DNA: TGTGCCAGCTCACCAAGGACAGGGGACAATCAGCCCCAGCATTTT. This gives the protein CASSPRTGDNQPQHF.

The chain combines TRBV28 with TRBJ1-2, with TRBD1 matching 9 bases. V trimming: 5 bases; J trimming: 5 bases; junction bases outside the gene matches: 9. The germline V gene encodes CDR1 MDHEN and CDR2 SYDVKM. The CDR3 totals 15 residues. CDR3 sequence: CASSAGTGRGYGYTF. The CDR3 nucleotides are TGTGCCAGCAGTGCGGGGACAGGGAGGGGTTATGGCTACACCTTC.

The chain employs TRBV2 and TRBJ1-5; 7 bases agree with TRBD1. Germline CDR1 and CDR2: SNHLY and FYNNEI. CDR3 length: 16 amino acids. V shed 5 bases, J shed 0 bases, and the junction held 7 bases outside the gene matches. The CDR3 reads CASSSRTGYSNQPQHF. CDR3 sequence (DNA): TGTGCCAGCAGTTCTAGGACAGGATATAGCAATCAGCCCCAGCATTTT.

V usage is TRBV7-8 and J usage is TRBJ1-6; the match to TRBD1 covers 7 bases. V was clipped by 3 bases and J by 6 bases; unmatched bases: 8. The CDR3 covers 16 residues. The germline V gene has CDR1 SGHVS and CDR2 FQNEAQ. As DNA, the CDR3 is TGTGCCAGCAGCTTCCGGAGGGACAGTATTAATTCACCCCTCCACTTT. Translated: CASSFRRDSINSPLHF.

The V gene is TRBV4-1, the J gene TRBJ1-6; D perhaps matches TRBD1 (5 bases). V was pared by 0 bases and J by 7 bases, with 13 bases between. The V gene's germline CDR1 is MGHRA and CDR2 YSYEKL. The CDR3 covers 16 residues. The CDR3 DNA sequence: TGCGCCAGCAGCCAAGATAGGCGACAGCTAAATTCACCCCTCCACTTT. Protein sequence: CASSQDRRQLNSPLHF.

The chain combines TRBV6-5 with TRBJ1-5; 10 bases line up with TRBD1. CDR3 length equals 15 residues. Trimming removed 5 bases from V and 9 bases from J; junction bases left unmatched: 10. Germline V gene sequence: CDR1 MNHEY, CDR2 SVGAGI. The CDR3 loop reads CASSTGQGTTMPQHF. The DNA of the CDR3 is TGTGCCAGCAGTACGGGACAGGGGACCACCATGCCCCAGCATTTT.

A note on this clone: Its ends do not fully match the called genes, so a read error is possible. This chain links TRBV24-1 with TRBJ2-5, with a possible D match to TRBD1 (5 bases). Germline loops: CDR1 KGHDR, CDR2 SFDVKD. The CDR3 totals 11 residues. The CDR3, as DNA: TGTGCCACCGAAGGGGCAGGTACCCGCCACTTC. This sequence encodes CATEGAGTRHF.